This TCR beta chain was obtained from a study of cytotoxic CD8 clonotypes in ibrutinib-treated CLL. As concerns this clone: Its matching antigen is unknown.

Assay: immunoSEQ multiplex PCR; the TCRdb copy retains only in-frame clones and omits some. The table has around 140,000 clones, roughly three quarters seen once. The CDR3 extends over 15 amino acids. Germline assignment: CDR1 SGHVS and CDR2 FNYEAQ. V lost 5 bases and J lost 6, with 17 bases in between. Study-level points and caveats: Under therapy, public clonotypes either contracted or stayed stable, and they were uncommon.

This chain links TRBV7-6 with TRBJ2-1, with D hard to call. The TCR sequence derives from a human donor with chronic lymphocytic leukemia. Sequenced material: PBMCs, taken after 24 months of ibrutinib treatment. The CDR3 sequence is CASSPDTTPGNEQFF. In nucleotides, the CDR3 is TGTGCCAGCAGCCCCGACACGACCCCGGGCAATGAGCAGTTCTTC.